These T cell receptor beta chains were read from a single sample in a study of T cell changes during pregnancy in multiple sclerosis. TCRdb's copy holds only in-frame clones and misses some; the assay was immunoSEQ multiplex PCR. The sample consists of 39,000 or so clones, roughly 93% of them appearing once. The sample here was CD8+ T cells from peripheral blood mononuclear cells, taken in the third trimester of pregnancy. These receptors all stem from a female donor with multiple sclerosis, enrolled in a pregnancy study. The CDR3 runs from the conserved cysteine through the conserved F or W. The D gene is left open where the match is weak. Clone size is given for some rows only: seen once, a few or many times, or a class if the clone is expanded.

>TRBV5-1|NA|TRBJ2-7|NA
CASGPTGKATYEQYF
TGCGCCAGCGGACCCACAGGGAAAGCCACCTACGAGCAGTACTTC
>TRBV29-1|TRBD1|TRBJ1-2|NA
CSVEDPDRVNGYTF
TGCAGCGTTGAGGACCCGGACAGGGTTAATGGCTACACCTTC
>TRBV14|NA|TRBJ2-5|NA
CASSPGETQYF
TGTGCCAGCAGCCCGGGGGAGACCCAGTACTTC
>TRBV7-9|NA|TRBJ1-5|NA
CASSLDPGQPQHF
TGTGCCAGCAGCTTAGACCCCGGTCAGCCCCAGCATTTT
>TRBV10-3|NA|TRBJ2-7|NA
CAISESGGVVYEQYF
TGTGCCATCAGTGAGTCGGGGGGAGTCGTCTACGAGCAGTACTTC
>TRBV25-1|TRBD1|TRBJ1-1|NA
CASSPPTGVGAFF
TGTGCCAGCAGTCCGCCTACAGGGGTCGGGGCTTTCTTT
>TRBV19|TRBD1|TRBJ2-7|once
CASRTTGTGIYEQYF
TGTGCCAGTAGGACAACCGGGACAGGGATCTACGAGCAGTACTTC
>TRBV27|TRBD1|TRBJ1-5|NA
CASSSTPPTGSNQPQHF
TGTGCCAGCAGTTCCACCCCTCCGACAGGGAGCAATCAGCCCCAGCATTTT
>TRBV9|TRBD1|TRBJ2-2|NA
CASSARGTGLTGELFF
TGTGCCAGCAGCGCTAGGGGGACAGGGCTCACCGGGGAGCTGTTTTTT
>TRBV19|NA|TRBJ1-1|NA
CASRPGLPSNTEAFF
TGTGCCAGCCGTCCGGGACTCCCCTCGAACACTGAAGCTTTCTTT
>TRBV6-1|NA|TRBJ2-3|once
CASNSRRKSTDTQYF
TGTGCCAGCAATTCACGCAGGAAATCCACAGATACGCAGTATTTT
>TRBV11-2|TRBD2|TRBJ2-7|few
CASSFGLAGGYEQYF
TGTGCCAGCAGCTTCGGACTAGCGGGAGGTTACGAGCAGTACTTC
>TRBV10-3|NA|TRBJ2-7|NA
CAISFDRSYEQYF
TGTGCCATCAGTTTCGACAGGTCCTACGAGCAGTACTTC
>TRBV7-6|NA|TRBJ2-2|NA
CASSSGDGTGELFF
TGTGCCAGCAGCTCAGGTGACGGCACCGGGGAGCTGTTTTTT
>TRBV7-2|TRBD1|TRBJ1-2|NA
CASSTQGIFDGYTF
TGTGCCAGCAGCACACAGGGGATTTTCGATGGCTACACCTTC
>TRBV28|TRBD2|TRBJ2-1|NA
CASNLGGGNEQFF
TGTGCCAGCAACCTCGGGGGGGGCAATGAGCAGTTCTTC
>TRBV27|TRBD1|TRBJ1-2|once
CASSIGQGLGYTF
TGTGCCAGCAGTATAGGACAGGGACTTGGCTACACCTTC
>TRBV28|NA|TRBJ1-1|NA
CASSLAALPTLNTEAFF
TGTGCCAGCAGTTTAGCGGCCCTGCCGACCTTGAACACTGAAGCTTTCTTT
>TRBV28|TRBD2|TRBJ2-7|NA
CASSRLAGVYEQYF
TGTGCCAGCAGCCGACTAGCGGGAGTCTACGAGCAGTACTTC
>TRBV19|TRBD1|TRBJ2-5|NA
CASSIGTGAIWAQYF
TGTGCCAGTAGTATCGGGACAGGGGCTATTTGGGCCCAGTACTTC
>TRBV28|TRBD2|TRBJ2-7|NA
CASRQTSGRVYEQYF
TGTGCCAGCAGACAGACTAGCGGGAGGGTGTACGAGCAGTACTTC
>TRBV4-1|TRBD2|TRBJ2-1|once
CASSQEGVRAGVGYNEQFF
TGCGCCAGCAGCCAAGAAGGTGTGCGAGCGGGGGTAGGTTACAATGAGCAGTTCTTC
>TRBV5-6|TRBD1|TRBJ1-2|NA
CAGTDSTTNYGYTF
TGTGCCGGGACAGACTCAACTACTAACTATGGCTACACCTTC
>TRBV7-3|TRBD2|TRBJ2-3|NA
CASSLSASGSTDTQYF
TGTGCCAGCAGCTTATCGGCTAGCGGGAGCACAGATACGCAGTATTTT
>TRBV9|TRBD1|TRBJ2-1|NA
CASSRQGLVYNEQFF
TGTGCCAGCAGCCGACAGGGTTTAGTCTACAATGAGCAGTTCTTC
>TRBV7-8|TRBD2|TRBJ2-1|NA
CASGGLAGYNEQFF
TGTGCCAGCGGGGGACTAGCGGGATACAATGAGCAGTTCTTC
>TRBV27|TRBD2|TRBJ2-7|NA
CASSPPTSDEQYF
TGTGCCAGCAGTCCCCCCACTAGCGACGAGCAGTACTTC
>TRBV5-4|NA|TRBJ2-7|NA
CASSRWDSIYEQYF
TGTGCCAGCAGCCGCTGGGACTCAATCTACGAGCAGTACTTC
>TRBV2|TRBD2|TRBJ2-7|once
CASSELGGSYEQYF
TGTGCCAGCAGTGAATTGGGGGGGTCCTACGAGCAGTACTTC
>TRBV6-1|NA|TRBJ2-1|NA
CASSEWVSGTYNEQFF
TGTGCCAGCAGTGAATGGGTCAGCGGTACCTACAATGAGCAGTTCTTC
>TRBV21-1|NA|TRBJ1-5|NA
CASSKLCDSQPQHF
TGTGCCAGCAGCAAATTGTGTGACAGCCAGCCCCAGCATTTT
>TRBV28|NA|TRBJ1-1|NA
CASRDMNTEAFF
TGTGCCAGCAGAGACATGAACACTGAAGCTTTCTTT
>TRBV5-4|NA|TRBJ2-7|NA
CASSLLDSTYEQYF
TGTGCCAGCAGCTTACTCGACAGTACCTACGAGCAGTACTTC
>TRBV20-1|NA|TRBJ1-4|NA
CSALDEKLFF
TGCAGTGCTTTAGATGAAAAACTGTTTTTT
>TRBV7-9|NA|TRBJ2-5|NA
CASSLTRQVETQYF
TGTGCCAGCAGCTTAACCCGACAGGTTGAGACCCAGTACTTC
>TRBV6-4|TRBD2|TRBJ2-3|NA
CASSDSGSGRTDTQYF
TGTGCCAGCAGTGACTCGGGTAGCGGGAGGACAGATACGCAGTATTTT